This T cell receptor (beta chain) was found in a study of blood T cell repertoires in COVID-19. This clone showed up just once. Source study methods: Using reference gene primer amplification, nucleated cell counts were estimated. The assay was immunoSEQ multiplex PCR, and TCRdb's table has in-frame clones only and misses some. V, J and clone size are those of that table, while D and trimming were read from the DNA. The data show under 250,000 clones, about 80% seen once. Trimming took 7 bases from V and 5 from J, leaving 15 bases between them. The V gene's germline CDR1 is SNHLY and CDR2 FYNNEI. This CDR3 region has 15 residues.

The sequence was obtained from a man in his forties or fifties with active or convalescent COVID-19. The material sequenced was peripheral blood. This rearrangement joins TRBV2 to TRBJ1-6; TRBD1 might be the D (5 bases). This CDR3 is CASILGTRDNSPLHF. CDR3 DNA sequence: TGTGCCAGCATATTGGGGACTAGAGATAATTCACCCCTCCACTTT.